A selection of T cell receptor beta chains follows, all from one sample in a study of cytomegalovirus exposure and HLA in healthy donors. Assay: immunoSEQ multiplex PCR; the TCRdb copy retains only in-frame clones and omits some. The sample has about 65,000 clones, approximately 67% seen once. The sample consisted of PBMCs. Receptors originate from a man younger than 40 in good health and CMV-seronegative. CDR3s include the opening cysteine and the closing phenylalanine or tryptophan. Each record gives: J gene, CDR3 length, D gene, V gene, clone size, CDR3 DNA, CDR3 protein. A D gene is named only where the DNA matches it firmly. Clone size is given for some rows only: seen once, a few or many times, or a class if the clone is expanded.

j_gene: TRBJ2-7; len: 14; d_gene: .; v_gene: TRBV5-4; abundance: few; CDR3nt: TGTGCCAGCAGCTTGGATCCGTTAGCGTTCGAGCAGTACTTC; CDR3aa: CASSLDPLAFEQYF
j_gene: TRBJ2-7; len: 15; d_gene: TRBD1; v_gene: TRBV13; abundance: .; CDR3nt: TGTGCCAGCGGCGGCGGGACAGGGGGTTCGTACGAGCAGTACTTC; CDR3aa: CASGGGTGGSYEQYF
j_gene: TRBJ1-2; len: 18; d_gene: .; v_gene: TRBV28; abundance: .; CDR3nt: TGTGCCAGCAGTTTAGTGGGGCCCACCATAACGTTTAACTATGGCTACACCTTC; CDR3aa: CASSLVGPTITFNYGYTF
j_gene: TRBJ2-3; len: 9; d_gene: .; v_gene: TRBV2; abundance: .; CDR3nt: TGTGCCAGCCTTAGGACTGGGGATTTT; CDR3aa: CASLRTGDF
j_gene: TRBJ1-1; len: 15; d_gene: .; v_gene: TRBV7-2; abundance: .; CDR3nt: TGTGCCAGCAGCCTAGCCGGAGGGCCGAACACTGAAGCTTTCTTT; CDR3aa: CASSLAGGPNTEAFF
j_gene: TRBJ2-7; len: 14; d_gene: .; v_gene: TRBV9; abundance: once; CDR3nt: TGTGCCAGCAGCGTAGAGACGGGAAGTCACGAGCAGTACTTC; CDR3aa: CASSVETGSHEQYF
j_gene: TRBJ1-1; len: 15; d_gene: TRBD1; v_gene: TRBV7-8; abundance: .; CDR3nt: TGTGCCAGCAGCTCGCGGGACAGGGCTTTCACTGAAGCTTTCTTT; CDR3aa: CASSSRDRAFTEAFF
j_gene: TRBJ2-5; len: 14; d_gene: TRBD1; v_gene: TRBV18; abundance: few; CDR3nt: TGTGCCAGCTCCATTACAGGGGGCAAAGAGACCCAGTACTTC; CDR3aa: CASSITGGKETQYF
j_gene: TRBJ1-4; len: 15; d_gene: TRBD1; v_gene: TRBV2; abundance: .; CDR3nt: TGTGCCAGCAGTGCAATCAGGGGGCTAGGGGAAAAACTGTTTTTT; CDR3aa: CASSAIRGLGEKLFF
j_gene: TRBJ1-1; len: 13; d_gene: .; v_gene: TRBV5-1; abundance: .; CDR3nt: TGCGCCAGCAGCCTGGCCCGGGACACTGAAGCTTTCTTT; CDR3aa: CASSLARDTEAFF
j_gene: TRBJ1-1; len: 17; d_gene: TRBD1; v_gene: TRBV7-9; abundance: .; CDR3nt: TGTGCCAGCAGCTGGGGGATAGGTGACAGGGGAAACACTGAAGCTTTCTTT; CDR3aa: CASSWGIGDRGNTEAFF
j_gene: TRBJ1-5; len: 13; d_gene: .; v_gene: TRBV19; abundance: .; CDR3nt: TGTGCCAGTGTGCGGTCAAGCAATCAGCCCCAGCATTTT; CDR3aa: CASVRSSNQPQHF
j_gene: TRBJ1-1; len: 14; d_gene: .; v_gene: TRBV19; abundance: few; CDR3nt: TGTGCCGCTCATGCCCCAGGGTGGGATGATGAAGCTTTCTTT; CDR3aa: CAAHAPGWDDEAFF
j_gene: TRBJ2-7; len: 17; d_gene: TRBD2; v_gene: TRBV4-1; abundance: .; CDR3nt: TGCGCCAGCAGCCAACCCTTCGGGGGGGGGCGCGCGGGAGAGCAGTACTTC; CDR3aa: CASSQPFGGGRAGEQYF
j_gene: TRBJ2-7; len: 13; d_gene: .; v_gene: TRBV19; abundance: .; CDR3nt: TGTGCCAGTAAAAACAGTTACCACTACGAGCAGTACTTC; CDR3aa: CASKNSYHYEQYF
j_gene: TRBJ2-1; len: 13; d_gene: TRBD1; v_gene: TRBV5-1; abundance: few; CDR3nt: TGCGCCAGCAGCTTGGAACAGGGGGGTGAGCAGTTCTTC; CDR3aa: CASSLEQGGEQFF
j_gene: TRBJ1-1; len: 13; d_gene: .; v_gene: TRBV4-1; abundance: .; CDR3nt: TGCGCCAGCAGCCCTCGCGGGGCCACTGAAGCTTTCTTT; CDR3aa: CASSPRGATEAFF
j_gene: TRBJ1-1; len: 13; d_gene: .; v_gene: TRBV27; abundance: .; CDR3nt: TGTGCCAGCAGCCGGACATGGAACACTGAAGCTTTCTTT; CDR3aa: CASSRTWNTEAFF
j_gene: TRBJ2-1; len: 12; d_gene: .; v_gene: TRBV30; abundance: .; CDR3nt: TGTGCCTGGAGTGTATTGGCGGGTGAGCAGTTCTTC; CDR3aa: CAWSVLAGEQFF
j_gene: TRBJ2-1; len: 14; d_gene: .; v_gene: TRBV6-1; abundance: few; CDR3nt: TGTGCCAGCAGTGAAATGAACGGTTACAATGAGCAGTTCTTC; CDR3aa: CASSEMNGYNEQFF
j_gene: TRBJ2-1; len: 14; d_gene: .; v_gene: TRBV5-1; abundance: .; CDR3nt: TGCGCCAGCAGCTCCGACACCGAGATCAATGAGCAGTTCTTC; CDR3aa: CASSSDTEINEQFF
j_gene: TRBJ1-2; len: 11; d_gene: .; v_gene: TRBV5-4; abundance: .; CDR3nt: TGTGCCAGCAGCTTGCACGGTGGCTACACCTTC; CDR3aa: CASSLHGGYTF
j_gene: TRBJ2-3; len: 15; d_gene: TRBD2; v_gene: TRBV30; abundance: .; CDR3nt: TGTGCCTGGGACAGCGACAGCGGGGACACAGATACGCAGTATTTT; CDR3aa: CAWDSDSGDTDTQYF
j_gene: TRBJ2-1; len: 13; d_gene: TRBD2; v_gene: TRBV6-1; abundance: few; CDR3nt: TGTGCCAGCAGTGAAGCGGGGGTAGCGGGGGTTTTCTTC; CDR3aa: CASSEAGVAGVFF
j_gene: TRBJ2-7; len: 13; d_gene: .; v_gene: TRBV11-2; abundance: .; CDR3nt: TGTGCCAGCAGACAGGACGAAAACTACGAGCAGTACTTC; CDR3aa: CASRQDENYEQYF
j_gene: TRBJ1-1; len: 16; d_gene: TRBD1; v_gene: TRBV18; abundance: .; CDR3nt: TGTGCCAGCTCACCAAGACCAGACAGGGAGAACACTGAAGCTTTCTTT; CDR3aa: CASSPRPDRENTEAFF